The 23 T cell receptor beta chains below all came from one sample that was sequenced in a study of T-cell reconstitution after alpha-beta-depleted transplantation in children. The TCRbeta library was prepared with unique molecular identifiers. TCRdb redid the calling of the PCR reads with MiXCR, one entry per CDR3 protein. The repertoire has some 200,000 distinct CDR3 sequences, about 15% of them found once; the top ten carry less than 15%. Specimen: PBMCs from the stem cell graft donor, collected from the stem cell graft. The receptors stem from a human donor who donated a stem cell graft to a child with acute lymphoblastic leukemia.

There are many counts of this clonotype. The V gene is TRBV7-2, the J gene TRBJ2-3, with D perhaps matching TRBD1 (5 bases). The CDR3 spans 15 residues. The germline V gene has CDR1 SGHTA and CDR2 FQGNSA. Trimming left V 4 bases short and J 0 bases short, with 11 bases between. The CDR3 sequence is CASSSQTASTDTQYF. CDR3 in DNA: TGTGCCAGCAGCTCCCAGACAGCTAGCACAGATACGCAGTATTTT.

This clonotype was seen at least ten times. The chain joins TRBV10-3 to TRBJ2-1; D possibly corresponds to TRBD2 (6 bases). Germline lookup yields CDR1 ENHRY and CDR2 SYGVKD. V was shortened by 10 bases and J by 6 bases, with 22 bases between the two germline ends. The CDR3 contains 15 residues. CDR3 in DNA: TGTGCCACCCTGACGGGGGTGCTAGAGGGCAATGAGCAGTTCTTC. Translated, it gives CATLTGVLEGNEQFF.

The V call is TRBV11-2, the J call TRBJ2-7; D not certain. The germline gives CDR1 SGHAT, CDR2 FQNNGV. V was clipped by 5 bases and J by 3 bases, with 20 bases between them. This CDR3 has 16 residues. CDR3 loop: CASSPPRAPRIYEQYF. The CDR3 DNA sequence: TGTGCCAGCAGCCCCCCACGGGCCCCGAGGATCTACGAGCAGTACTTC.

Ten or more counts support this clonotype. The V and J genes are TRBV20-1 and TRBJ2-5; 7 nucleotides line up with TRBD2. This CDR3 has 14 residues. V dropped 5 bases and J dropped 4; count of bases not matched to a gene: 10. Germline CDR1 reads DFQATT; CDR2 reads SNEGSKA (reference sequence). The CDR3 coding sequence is TGCAGTGCTGGAGCGGGTAGCGGGCGAGAGACCCAGTACTTC. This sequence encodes CSAGAGSGRETQYF.

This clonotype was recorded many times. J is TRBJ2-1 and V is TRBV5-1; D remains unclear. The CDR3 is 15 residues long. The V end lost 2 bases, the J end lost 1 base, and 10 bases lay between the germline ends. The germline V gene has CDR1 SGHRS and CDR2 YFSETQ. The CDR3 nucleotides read TGCGCCAGCAGCTTATCGCTACAGTCCTACAATGAGCAGTTCTTC. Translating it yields CASSLSLQSYNEQFF.

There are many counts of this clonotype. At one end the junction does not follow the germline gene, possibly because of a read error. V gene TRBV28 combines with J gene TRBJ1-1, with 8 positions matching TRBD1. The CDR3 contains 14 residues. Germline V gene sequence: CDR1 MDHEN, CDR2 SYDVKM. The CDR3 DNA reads TGTGCCAGCAGTCCCCACAGGGGGAACGCTGAAGCTTTCTTT. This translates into CASSPHRGNAEAFF.

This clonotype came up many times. The DNA of the CDR3 is TGCGCCAGCAGCCAAGATAAAAGGGAGTACGAAAAACTGTTTTTT. Its protein is CASSQDKREYEKLFF. The chain recombines TRBV4-1 with TRBJ1-4; D ambiguous. The ends were cut back, 0 bases at V and 8 bases at J, with 13 bases in the middle. CDR1 is MGHRA, CDR2 YSYEKL, per germline. This CDR3 comprises 15 residues.

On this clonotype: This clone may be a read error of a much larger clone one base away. CDR3: CAISEDRAHTEAFF. For the CDR3, the DNA is TGTGCCATCAGTGAGGACAGGGCACACACTGAAGCTTTCTTT. The rearrangement links TRBV10-3 to TRBJ1-1; TRBD1 matches 7 bases. Per germline, CDR1 ENHRY and CDR2 SYGVKD. V gave up 2 bases and J gave up 3 bases; unmatched junction bases: 3. This CDR3 region has 14 residues.

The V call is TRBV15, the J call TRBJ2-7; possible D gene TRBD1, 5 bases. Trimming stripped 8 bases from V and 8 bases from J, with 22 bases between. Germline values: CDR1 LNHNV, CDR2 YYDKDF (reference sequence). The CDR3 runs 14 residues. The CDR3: CATEARGYLGQQYF. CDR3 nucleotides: TGTGCCACCGAGGCAAGGGGCTACCTCGGGCAGCAGTACTTC. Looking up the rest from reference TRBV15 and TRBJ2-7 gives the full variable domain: DAMVIQNPRYQVTQFGKPVTLSCSQTLNHNVMYWYQQKSSQAPKLLFHYYDKDFNNEADTPDNFQSRRPNTSFCFLDIRSPGLGDTAMYLCATEARGYLGQQYFGPGTRLTVT.

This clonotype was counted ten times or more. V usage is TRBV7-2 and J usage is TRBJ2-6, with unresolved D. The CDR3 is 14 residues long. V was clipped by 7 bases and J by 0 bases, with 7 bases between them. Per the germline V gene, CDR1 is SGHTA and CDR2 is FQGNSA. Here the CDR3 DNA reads TGTGCCAGCAAGGCGGCCTCTGGGGCCAACGTCCTGACTTTC. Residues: CASKAASGANVLTF.

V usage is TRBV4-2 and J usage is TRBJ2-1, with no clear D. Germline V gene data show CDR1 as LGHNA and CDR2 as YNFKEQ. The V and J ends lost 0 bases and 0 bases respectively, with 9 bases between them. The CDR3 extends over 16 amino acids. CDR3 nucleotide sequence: TGTGCCAGCAGCCAAGATGAGGCTAGCTCCTACAATGAGCAGTTCTTC. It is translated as CASSQDEASSYNEQFF.

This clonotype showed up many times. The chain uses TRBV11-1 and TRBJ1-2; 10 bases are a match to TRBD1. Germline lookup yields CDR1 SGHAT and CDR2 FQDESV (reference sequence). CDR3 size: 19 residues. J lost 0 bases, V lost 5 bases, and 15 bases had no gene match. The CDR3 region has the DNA TGTGCCAGCAGCCCACCCGACAGGGGGCCGGAAACCCCTAACTATGGCTACACCTTC. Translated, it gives CASSPPDRGPETPNYGYTF.

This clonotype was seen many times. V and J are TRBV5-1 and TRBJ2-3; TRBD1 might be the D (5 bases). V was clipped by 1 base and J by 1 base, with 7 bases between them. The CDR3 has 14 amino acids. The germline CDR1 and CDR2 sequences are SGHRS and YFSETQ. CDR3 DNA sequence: TGCGCCAGCAGCTTGTTGACAGGCACAGATACGCAGTATTTT. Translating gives CASSLLTGTDTQYF.

This CDR3 is CASSLVPLSPLHF. CDR3 nucleotide sequence: TGTGCCAGCAGCTTAGTACCTCTTTCACCCCTCCACTTT. This chain joins TRBV7-2 and TRBJ1-6; no definite D call. This CDR3 has 13 residues. Germline values: CDR1 SGHTA, CDR2 FQGNSA. V lost 1 base and J lost 9, with 7 bases in between.

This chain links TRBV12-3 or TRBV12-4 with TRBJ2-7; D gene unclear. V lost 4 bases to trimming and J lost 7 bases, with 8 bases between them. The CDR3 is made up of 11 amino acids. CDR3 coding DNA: TGTGCCAGCAGTTATATGAGAGAGCAGTACTTC. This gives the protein CASSYMREQYF.

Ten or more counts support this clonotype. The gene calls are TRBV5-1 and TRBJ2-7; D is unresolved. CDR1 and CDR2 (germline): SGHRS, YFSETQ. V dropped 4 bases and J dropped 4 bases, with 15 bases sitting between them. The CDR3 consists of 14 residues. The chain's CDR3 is CASSPVDGWYEQYF. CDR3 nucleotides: TGCGCCAGCAGCCCCGTGGACGGGTGGTACGAGCAGTACTTC.

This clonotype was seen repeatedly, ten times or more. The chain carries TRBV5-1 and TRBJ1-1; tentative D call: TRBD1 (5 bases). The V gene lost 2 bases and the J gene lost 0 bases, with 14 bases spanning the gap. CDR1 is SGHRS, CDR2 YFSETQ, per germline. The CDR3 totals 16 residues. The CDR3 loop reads CASSFVAGTLNTEAFF. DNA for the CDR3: TGCGCCAGCAGCTTCGTCGCAGGGACCCTGAACACTGAAGCTTTCTTT.

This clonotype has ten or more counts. The CDR3 nucleotides read TGTGCCAGCAGTAGAGGACAGGGACCTAACTATGGCTACACCTTC. Translation gives CASSRGQGPNYGYTF. V gene TRBV12-3 or TRBV12-4 combines with J gene TRBJ1-2, with TRBD1 matching over 8 bases. Trimming removed 5 bases from V and 0 bases from J; junction bases left unmatched: 5. The CDR3 consists of 15 residues.

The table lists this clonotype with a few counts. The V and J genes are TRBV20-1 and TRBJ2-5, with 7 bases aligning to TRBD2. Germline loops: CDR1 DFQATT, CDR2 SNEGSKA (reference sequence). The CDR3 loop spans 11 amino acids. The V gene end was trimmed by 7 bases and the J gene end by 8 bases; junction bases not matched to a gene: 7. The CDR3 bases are TGCAGTGTCAGGACTAGGAGTACCCAGTACTTC. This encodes CSVRTRSTQYF.

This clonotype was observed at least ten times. In DNA form, the CDR3 reads TGTGCCAGCAGTTTCCTTGCGGGGCAGCCCCAGCATTTT. Its protein is CASSFLAGQPQHF. The V and J genes are TRBV27 and TRBJ1-5; D gene uncertain. This CDR3 is built from 13 residues. Germline CDR1 MNHEY, CDR2 SMNVEV (reference sequence). Trimming removed 3 bases at V and 7 bases at J, with 10 bases between.

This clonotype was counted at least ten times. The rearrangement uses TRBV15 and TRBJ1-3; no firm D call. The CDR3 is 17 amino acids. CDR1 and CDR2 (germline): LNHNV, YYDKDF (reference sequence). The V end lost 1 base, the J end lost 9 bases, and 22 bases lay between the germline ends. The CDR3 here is CATSRGIAGPSTSTIYF. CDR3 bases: TGTGCCACCAGCAGAGGGATTGCAGGACCCTCCACTTCCACCATATATTTT.

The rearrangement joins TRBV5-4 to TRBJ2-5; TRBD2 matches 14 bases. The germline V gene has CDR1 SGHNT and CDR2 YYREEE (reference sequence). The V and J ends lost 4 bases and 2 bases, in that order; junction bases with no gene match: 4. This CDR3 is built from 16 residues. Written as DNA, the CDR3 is TGTGCCAGCAGCCGAGGGACTAGCGGGAGACAAGAGACCCAGTACTTC. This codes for CASSRGTSGRQETQYF.

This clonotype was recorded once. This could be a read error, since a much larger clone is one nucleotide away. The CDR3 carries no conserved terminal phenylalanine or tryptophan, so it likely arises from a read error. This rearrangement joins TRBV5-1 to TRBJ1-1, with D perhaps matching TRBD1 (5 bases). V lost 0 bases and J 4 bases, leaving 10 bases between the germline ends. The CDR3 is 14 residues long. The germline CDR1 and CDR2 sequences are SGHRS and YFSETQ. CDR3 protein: CASSLDGAGTEAFL. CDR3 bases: TGCGCCAGCAGCTTGGATGGGGCGGGCACTGAAGCTTTCTTG.